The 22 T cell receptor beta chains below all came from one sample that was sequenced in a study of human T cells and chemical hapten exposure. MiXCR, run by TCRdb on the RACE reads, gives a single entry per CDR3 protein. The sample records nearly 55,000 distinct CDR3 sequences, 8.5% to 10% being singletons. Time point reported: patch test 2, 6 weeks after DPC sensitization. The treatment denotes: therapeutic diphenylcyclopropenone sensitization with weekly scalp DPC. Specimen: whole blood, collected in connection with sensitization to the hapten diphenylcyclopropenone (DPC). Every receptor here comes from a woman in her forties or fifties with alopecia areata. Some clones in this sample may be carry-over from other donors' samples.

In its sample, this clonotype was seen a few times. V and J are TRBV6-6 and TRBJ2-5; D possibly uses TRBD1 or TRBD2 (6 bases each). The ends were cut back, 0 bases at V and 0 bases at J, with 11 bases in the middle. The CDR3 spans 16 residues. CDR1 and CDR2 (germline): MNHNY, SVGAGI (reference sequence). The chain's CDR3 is CASSYSFGGHQETQYF. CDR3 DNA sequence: TGTGCCAGCAGTTACTCATTCGGGGGCCACCAAGAGACCCAGTACTTC.

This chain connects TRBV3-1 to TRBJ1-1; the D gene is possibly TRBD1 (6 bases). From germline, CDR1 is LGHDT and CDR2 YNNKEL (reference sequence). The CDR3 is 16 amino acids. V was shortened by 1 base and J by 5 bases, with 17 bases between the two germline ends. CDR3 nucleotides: TGTGCCAGCAGCCAAGTGACCAGGGGCGGTAAAACTGAAGCTTTCTTT. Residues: CASSQVTRGGKTEAFF.

CDR3 nucleotides: TGTGCCAGCAGCTTTATTGCCGAGCAGTACTTC. Amino acids: CASSFIAEQYF. The chain has TRBV7-9 and TRBJ2-7; D gene ambiguous. This CDR3 is 11 amino acids long. Trimming took off 3 bases at V and 6 bases at J, with 6 bases between the two ends. The V gene's germline CDR1 is SEHNR and CDR2 FQNEAQ (reference sequence). The full variable domain, completed using reference TRBV7-9 and TRBJ2-7, is DTGVSQNPRHKITKRGQNVTFRCDPISEHNRLYWYRQTLGQGPEFLTYFQNEAQLEKSRLLSDRFSAERPKGSFSTLEIQRTEQGDSAMYLCASSFIAEQYFGPGTRLTVT.

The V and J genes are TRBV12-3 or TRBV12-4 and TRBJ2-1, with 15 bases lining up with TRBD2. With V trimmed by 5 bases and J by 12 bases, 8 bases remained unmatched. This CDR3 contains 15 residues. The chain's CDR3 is CASSPGLAGGEVQFF. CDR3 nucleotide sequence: TGTGCCAGCAGTCCGGGACTAGCGGGGGGTGAGGTGCAGTTCTTC.

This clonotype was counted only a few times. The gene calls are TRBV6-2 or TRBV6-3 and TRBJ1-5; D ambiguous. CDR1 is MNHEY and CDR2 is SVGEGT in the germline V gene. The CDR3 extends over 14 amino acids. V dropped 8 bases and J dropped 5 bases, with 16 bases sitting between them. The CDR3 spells CASEWGGIDQPQHF. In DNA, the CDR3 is TGTGCCAGCGAGTGGGGAGGGATCGATCAGCCCCAGCATTTT.

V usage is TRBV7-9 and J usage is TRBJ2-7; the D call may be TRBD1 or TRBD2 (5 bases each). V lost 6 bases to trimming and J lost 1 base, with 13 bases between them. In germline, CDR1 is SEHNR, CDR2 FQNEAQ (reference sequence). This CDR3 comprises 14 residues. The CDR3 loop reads CASRPWDRSYEQYF. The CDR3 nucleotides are TGTGCCAGCAGACCCTGGGACCGTTCCTACGAGCAGTACTTC.

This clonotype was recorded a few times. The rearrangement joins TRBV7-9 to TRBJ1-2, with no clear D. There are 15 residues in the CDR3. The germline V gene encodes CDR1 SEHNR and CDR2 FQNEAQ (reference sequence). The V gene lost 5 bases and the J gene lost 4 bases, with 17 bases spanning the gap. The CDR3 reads CASSPAQSGIYGYTF. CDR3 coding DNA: TGTGCCAGCAGCCCCGCCCAGTCGGGGATCTATGGCTACACCTTC.

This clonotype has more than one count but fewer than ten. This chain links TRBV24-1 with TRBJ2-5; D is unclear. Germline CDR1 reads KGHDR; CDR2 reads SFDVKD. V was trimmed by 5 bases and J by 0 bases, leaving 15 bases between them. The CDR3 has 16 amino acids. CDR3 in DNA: TGTGCCACCAGTGTGTCGGGTTCGAAGGACCAAGAGACCCAGTACTTC. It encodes CATSVSGSKDQETQYF.

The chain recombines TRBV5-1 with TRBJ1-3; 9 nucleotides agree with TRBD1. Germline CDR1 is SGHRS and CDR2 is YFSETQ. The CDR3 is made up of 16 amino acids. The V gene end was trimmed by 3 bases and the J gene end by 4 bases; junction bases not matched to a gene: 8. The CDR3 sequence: CASSSAGTGTGNTIYF. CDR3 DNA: TGCGCCAGCAGCTCCGCCGGGACAGGGACAGGAAACACCATATATTTT.

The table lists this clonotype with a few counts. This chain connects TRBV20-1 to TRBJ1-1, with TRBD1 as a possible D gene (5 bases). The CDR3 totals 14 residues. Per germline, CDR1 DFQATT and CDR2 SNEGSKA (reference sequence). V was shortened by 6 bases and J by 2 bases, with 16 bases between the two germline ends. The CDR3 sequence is CSARGPGPNTEAFF. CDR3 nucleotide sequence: TGCAGTGCCCGTGGTCCGGGACCCAACACTGAAGCTTTCTTT.

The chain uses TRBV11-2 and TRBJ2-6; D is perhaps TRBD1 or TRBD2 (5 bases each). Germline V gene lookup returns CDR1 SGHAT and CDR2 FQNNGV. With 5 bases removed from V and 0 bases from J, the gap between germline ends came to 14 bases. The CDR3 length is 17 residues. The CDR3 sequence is CASSPTGTNSGANVLTF. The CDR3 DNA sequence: TGTGCCAGCAGCCCCACCGGGACCAACTCTGGGGCCAACGTCCTGACTTTC.

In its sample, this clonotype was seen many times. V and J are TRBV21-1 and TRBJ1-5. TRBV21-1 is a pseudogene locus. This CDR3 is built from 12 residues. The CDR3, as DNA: TGTGCCAGGTTGTACAGCAATCAGCCCCAGCATTTT. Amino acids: CARLYSNQPQHF.

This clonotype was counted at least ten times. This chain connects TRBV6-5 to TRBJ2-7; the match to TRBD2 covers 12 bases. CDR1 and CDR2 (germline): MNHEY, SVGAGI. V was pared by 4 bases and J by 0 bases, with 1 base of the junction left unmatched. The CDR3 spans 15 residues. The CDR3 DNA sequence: TGTGCCAGCAGTTCGACTAGCGGGAGCTCCTACGAGCAGTACTTC. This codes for CASSSTSGSSYEQYF.

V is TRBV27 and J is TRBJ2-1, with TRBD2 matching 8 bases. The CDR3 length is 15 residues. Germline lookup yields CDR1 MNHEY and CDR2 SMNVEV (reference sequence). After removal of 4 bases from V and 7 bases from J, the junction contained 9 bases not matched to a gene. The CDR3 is CASSSRGAGLNEQFF. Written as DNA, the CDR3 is TGTGCCAGCAGTTCGCGGGGGGCAGGGTTGAATGAGCAGTTCTTC.

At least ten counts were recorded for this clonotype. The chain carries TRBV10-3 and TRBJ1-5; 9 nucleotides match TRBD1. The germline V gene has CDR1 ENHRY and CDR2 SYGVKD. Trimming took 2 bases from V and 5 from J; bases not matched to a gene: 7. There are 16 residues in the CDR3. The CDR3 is CAISETGGTEDQPQHF. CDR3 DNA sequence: TGTGCCATCAGTGAGACAGGGGGCACCGAAGATCAGCCCCAGCATTTT.

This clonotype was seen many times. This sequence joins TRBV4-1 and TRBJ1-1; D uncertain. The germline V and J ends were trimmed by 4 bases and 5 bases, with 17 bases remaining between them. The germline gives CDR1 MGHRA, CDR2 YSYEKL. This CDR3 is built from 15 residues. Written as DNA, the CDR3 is TGCGCCAGCAGCCGGACCTTTGTTAGTAGGACTGAAGCTTTCTTT. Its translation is CASSRTFVSRTEAFF.

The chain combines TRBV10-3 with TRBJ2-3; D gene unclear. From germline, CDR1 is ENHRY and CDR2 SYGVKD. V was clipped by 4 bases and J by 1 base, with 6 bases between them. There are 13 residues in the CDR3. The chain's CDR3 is CAISVGGTDTQYF. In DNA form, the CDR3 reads TGTGCCATCAGTGTTGGGGGCACAGATACGCAGTATTTT.

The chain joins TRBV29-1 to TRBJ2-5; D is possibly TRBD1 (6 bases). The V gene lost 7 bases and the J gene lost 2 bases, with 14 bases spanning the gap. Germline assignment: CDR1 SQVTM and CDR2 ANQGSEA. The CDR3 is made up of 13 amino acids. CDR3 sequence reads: CSANTQGQETQYF. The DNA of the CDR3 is TGCAGCGCTAATACACAGGGTCAAGAGACCCAGTACTTC.

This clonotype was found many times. In nucleotides, the CDR3 is TGTGCCAGCAGTTACCGGGCAGGGCAAGAGACCCAGTACTTC. Its protein product is CASSYRAGQETQYF. The chain uses TRBV6-5 and TRBJ2-5; possible D gene TRBD1, 5 bases. The CDR3 runs to 14 residues. The germline V gene encodes CDR1 MNHEY and CDR2 SVGAGI. Trimming took off 2 bases at V and 2 bases at J, with 9 bases between the two ends.

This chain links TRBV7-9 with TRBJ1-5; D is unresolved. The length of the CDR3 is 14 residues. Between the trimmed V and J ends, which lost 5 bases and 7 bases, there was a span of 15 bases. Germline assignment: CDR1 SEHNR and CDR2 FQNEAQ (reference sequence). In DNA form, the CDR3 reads TGTGCCAGCAGCCTAGAACCCCCCCGACAGCCCCAGCATTTT. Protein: CASSLEPPRQPQHF.

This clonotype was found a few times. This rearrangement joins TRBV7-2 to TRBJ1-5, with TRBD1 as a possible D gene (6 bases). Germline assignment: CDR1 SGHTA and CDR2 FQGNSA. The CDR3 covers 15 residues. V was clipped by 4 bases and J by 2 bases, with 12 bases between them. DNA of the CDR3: TGTGCCAGCAGCTCCCAGGGGCAGGGCAATCAGCCCCAGCATTTT. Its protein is CASSSQGQGNQPQHF.

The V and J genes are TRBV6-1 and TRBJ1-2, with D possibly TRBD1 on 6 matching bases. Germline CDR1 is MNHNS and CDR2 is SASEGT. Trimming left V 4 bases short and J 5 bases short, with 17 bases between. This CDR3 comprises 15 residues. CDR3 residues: CASSVTGYKEYGYTF. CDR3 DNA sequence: TGTGCCAGCAGTGTGACAGGTTATAAGGAATATGGCTACACCTTC.